This record covers a single TCR beta chain. One end of the junction is discordant with germline, which a read error may explain. Clones were read by immunoSEQ multiplex PCR, and TCRdb kept only the in-frame ones, dropping some. The sample yields around 290,000 clones, 89% seen once. This specimen comes from a study of blood T cell repertoires in COVID-19. The length of the CDR3 is 13 residues. Germline CDR1 is SGHAT and CDR2 is FQNNGV. The clonotype originates from a woman aged 40-49 years who had recovered from COVID-19. This rearrangement joins TRBV11-2 to TRBJ1-2; D uncertain. Source material: PBMCs or T cells enriched from blood (not recorded which). For the CDR3, the DNA is TGTGCGAGCAGCTTAGGGCGGGACTATGGCTACACCTTC. As protein: CASSLGRDYGYTF.